A single sample is the source of the 5 T cell receptor beta chains below, sequenced in a study of response to subunit inactivated influenza vaccine. TCRdb re-called the RT-PCR reads with MiXCR, one entry per CDR3 protein. The repertoire includes 700,000 to 800,000 distinct CDR3 sequences, about 18% of them detected once, and approximately 10% sits in the top ten. Sequences were derived from PBMCs from blood, sampled 5 days after vaccination. The receptors stem from a man aged 45-65 years who received an inactivated influenza vaccine.

V is TRBV9 and J is TRBJ2-1; 9 positions match TRBD2. CDR3 length equals 16 residues. The V gene's germline CDR1 is SGDLS and CDR2 YYNGEE. The trim removed 4 bases at V and 7 bases at J, leaving 12 bases unmatched. In DNA form, the CDR3 reads TGTGCCAGCAGCAAAACGGGGGGACTAGCTGAAAATGAGCAGTTCTTC. Its translation: CASSKTGGLAENEQFF. Looking up the rest from reference TRBV9 and TRBJ2-1 gives the full variable domain: DSGVTQTPKHLITATGQRVTLRCSPRSGDLSVYWYQQSLDQGLQFLIQYYNGEERAKGNILERFSAQQFPDLHSELNLSSLELGDSALYFCASSKTGGLAENEQFFGPGTRLTVL.

The gene calls are TRBV5-1 and TRBJ2-7; perhaps TRBD1 as D (6 bases). The CDR3 totals 15 residues. From germline, CDR1 is SGHRS and CDR2 YFSETQ. With 0 bases removed from V and 0 bases from J, the gap between germline ends came to 10 bases. The CDR3 coding sequence is TGCGCCAGCAGCTTGGCGGGGACACTCTCCTACGAGCAGTACTTC. Its protein is CASSLAGTLSYEQYF.

The rearrangement joins TRBV4-3 to TRBJ1-5; D gene uncertain. V was trimmed by 3 bases and J by 1 base, leaving 10 bases between them. Germline V gene sequence: CDR1 LGHNA, CDR2 YSLEER. The CDR3 totals 15 residues. CDR3 coding DNA: TGCGCCAGCAGCCAGTCACTCGGGAGCAATCAGCCCCAGCATTTT. It translates to CASSQSLGSNQPQHF.

This clonotype was recorded a few times. This chain uses TRBV12-3 or TRBV12-4 with TRBJ2-3, with D perhaps TRBD1 (7 bases). V gave up 3 bases and J gave up 2 bases, with 12 bases separating them. The CDR3 is 15 residues long. The CDR3 here is CASSLSGGITDTQYF. The CDR3 nucleotides are TGTGCCAGCAGTTTGTCAGGGGGGATCACAGATACGCAGTATTTT.

The sample holds a few counts of this clonotype. The V gene is TRBV7-9, the J gene TRBJ1-1, with 9 bases that match TRBD1. V shed 3 bases, J shed 1 base, and the junction held 3 bases outside the gene matches. The CDR3 contains 15 residues. Germline values: CDR1 SEHNR, CDR2 FQNEAQ (reference sequence). The CDR3 protein is CASSLGQGGNTEAFF. The CDR3 DNA is TGTGCCAGCAGCTTGGGACAGGGTGGGAACACTGAAGCTTTCTTT.